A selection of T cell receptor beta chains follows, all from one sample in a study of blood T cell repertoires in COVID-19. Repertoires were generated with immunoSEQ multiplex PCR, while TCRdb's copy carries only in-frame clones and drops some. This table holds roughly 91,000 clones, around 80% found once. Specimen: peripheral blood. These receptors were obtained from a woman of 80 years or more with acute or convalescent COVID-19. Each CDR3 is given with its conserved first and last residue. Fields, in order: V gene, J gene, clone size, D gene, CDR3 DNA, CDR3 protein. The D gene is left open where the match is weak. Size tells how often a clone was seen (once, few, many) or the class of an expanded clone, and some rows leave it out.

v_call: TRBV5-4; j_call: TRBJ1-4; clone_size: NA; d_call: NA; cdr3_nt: TGTGCCAGCAGCTTATCGGGTTCGGCTAATGAAAAACTGTTTTTT; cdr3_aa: CASSLSGSANEKLFF
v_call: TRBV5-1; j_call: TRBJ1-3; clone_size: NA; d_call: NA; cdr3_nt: TGCGCCAGCAGCTTGGAGGGGCTCGGAAACACCATATATTTT; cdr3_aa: CASSLEGLGNTIYF
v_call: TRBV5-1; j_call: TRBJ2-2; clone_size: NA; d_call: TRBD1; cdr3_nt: TGCGCCAGCAGCTTCGGAACAGGGGGGACCGGGGAGCTGTTTTTT; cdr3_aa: CASSFGTGGTGELFF
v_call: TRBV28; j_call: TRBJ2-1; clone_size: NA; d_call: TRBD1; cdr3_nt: TGTGCCAGCAGTACAGGGGGCCCAACCTACAATGAGCAGTTCTTC; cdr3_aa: CASSTGGPTYNEQFF
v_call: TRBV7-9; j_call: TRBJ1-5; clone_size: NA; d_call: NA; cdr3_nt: TGTGCCAGCAGCCCTGGGGGCGGCCAGCCCCAGCATTTT; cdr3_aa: CASSPGGGQPQHF
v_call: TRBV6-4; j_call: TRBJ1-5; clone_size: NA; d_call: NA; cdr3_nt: TGTGCCAGCAGCCAAATCAGGTCAATTTTCAATCAGCCCCAGCATTTT; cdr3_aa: CASSQIRSIFNQPQHF
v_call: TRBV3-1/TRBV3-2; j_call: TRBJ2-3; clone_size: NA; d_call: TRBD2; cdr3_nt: TGTGCCAGCAGCCAAGATAGGCGGGGGGGCACAGATACGCAGTATTTT; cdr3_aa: CASSQDRRGGTDTQYF
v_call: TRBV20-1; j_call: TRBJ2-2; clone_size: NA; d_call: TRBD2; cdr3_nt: TGCAGTGCTAGTGGGGGACTAGCGGGGGGGCCCCCCGGGGAGCTGTTTTTT; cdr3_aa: CSASGGLAGGPPGELFF
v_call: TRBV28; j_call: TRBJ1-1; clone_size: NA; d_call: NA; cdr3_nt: TGTGCCAGCAGTCCTAACAGGGCCACTGAAGCTTTCTTT; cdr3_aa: CASSPNRATEAFF
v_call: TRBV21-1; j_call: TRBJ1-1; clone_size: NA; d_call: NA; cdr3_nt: TGTGCCAGCAGCAAAGCGGGCAGGGGGCCTGACACTGAAGCTTTCTTT; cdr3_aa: CASSKAGRGPDTEAFF
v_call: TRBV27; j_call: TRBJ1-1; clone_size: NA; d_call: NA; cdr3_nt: TGTGCCAGCAGTTCACCAGGGAACACTGAAGCTTTCTTT; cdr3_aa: CASSSPGNTEAFF
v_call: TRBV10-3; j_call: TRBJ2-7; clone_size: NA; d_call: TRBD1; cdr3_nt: TGTGCCATCAGCTCGGACAGGGACCTCTCCTACGAGCAGTACTTC; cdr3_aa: CAISSDRDLSYEQYF
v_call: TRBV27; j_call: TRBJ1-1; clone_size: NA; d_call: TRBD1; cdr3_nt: TGTGCCAGCAGTCCAATTGGTGGACAGGCCAACACTGAAGCTTTCTTT; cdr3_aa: CASSPIGGQANTEAFF
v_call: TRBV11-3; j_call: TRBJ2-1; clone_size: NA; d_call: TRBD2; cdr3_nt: TGTGCCAGCAGCCGGAGCGGGACTAGCGGGGGTAGTGAGCAGTTCTTC; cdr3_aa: CASSRSGTSGGSEQFF
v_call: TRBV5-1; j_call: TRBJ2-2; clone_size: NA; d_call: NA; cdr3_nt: TGCGCCAGCAGCTCGCAGGGAATCCCCGGGGAGCTGTTTTTT; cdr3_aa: CASSSQGIPGELFF
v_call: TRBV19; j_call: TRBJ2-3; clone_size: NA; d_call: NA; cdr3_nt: TGTGCCAGTAGAAAGGGCTGGGGCCGAGGTGGCACAGATACGCAGTATTTT; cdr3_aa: CASRKGWGRGGTDTQYF
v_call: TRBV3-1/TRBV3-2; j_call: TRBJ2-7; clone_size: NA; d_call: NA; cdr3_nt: TGTGCCAGCAGCCAAGGAGGATACGAGCAGTACTTC; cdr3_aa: CASSQGGYEQYF
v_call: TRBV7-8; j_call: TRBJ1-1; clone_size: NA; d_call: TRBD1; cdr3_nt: TGTGCCAGCAGCCTGGGGACAGGGCCCCTCCACACTGAAGCTTTCTTT; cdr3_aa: CASSLGTGPLHTEAFF
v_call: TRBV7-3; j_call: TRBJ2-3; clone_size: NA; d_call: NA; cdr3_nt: TGTGCCAGCAGCTTATCGGGACTGAGAACATCAGATACGCAGTATTTT; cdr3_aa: CASSLSGLRTSDTQYF
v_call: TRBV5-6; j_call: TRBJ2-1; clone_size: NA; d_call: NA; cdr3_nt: TGTGCCAGCAGCCGACTTTGGGTAACAAATGAGCAGTTCTTC; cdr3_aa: CASSRLWVTNEQFF
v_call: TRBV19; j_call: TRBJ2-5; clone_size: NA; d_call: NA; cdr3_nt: TGTGCCAGTAGTATAGATCAGGGCGAGACCCAGTACTTC; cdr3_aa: CASSIDQGETQYF
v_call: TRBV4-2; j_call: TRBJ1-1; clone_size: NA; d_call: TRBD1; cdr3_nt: TGTGCCAGCAGCCATACGACAGGGATGAACACTGAAGCTTTCTTT; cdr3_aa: CASSHTTGMNTEAFF
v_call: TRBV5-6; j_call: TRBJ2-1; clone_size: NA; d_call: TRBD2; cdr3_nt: TGTGCCAGCAGCCCGGGAGGACTAGCGATCAATGAGCAGTTCTTC; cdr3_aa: CASSPGGLAINEQFF
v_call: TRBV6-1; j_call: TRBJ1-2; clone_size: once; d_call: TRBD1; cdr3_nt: TGTGCCAGCAGTGAATCCCTCCGACAGGGGGACTACACCTTC; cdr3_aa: CASSESLRQGDYTF
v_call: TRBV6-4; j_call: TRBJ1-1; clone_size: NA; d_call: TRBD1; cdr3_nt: TGTGCCAGCAGCCAGGACAGGGTGAACACTGAAGCTTTCTTT; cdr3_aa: CASSQDRVNTEAFF
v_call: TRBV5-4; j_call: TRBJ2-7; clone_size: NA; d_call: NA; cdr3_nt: TGTGCCAGCAGCTTGGGGACAGACCGCTACGAGCAGTACTTC; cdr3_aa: CASSLGTDRYEQYF
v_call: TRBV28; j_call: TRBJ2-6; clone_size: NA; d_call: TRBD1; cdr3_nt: TGTGCCTCATCCACAGGGGGCAGTGGGGCCAACGTCCTGACTTTC; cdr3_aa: CASSTGGSGANVLTF
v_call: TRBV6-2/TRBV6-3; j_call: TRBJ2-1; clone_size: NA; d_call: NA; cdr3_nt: TGTGCCAGCAGCATTAAGGGTCCCCAGGGTGAGCAGTTCTTC; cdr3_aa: CASSIKGPQGEQFF
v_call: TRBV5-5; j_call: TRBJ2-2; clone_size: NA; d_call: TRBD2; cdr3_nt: TGTGCCAGCAGCTTGTACGGGGGGGCCTCCGGGGAGCTGTTTTTT; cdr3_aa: CASSLYGGASGELFF
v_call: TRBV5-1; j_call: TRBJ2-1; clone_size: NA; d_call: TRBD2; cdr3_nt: TGCGCCAGCCAGACTAGCGGAGCGGGGAATGAGCAGTTCTTC; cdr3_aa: CASQTSGAGNEQFF
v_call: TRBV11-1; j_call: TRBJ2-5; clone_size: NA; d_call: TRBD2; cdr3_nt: TGTGCCAGCAGCTTAGGGCTAGCGGGTGAGACCCAGTACTTC; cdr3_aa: CASSLGLAGETQYF
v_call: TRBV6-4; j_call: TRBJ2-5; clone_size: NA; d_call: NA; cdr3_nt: TGTGCCAGCAGTGAAAGCCCAGGGACAAAGAAAGAGACCCAGTACTTC; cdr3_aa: CASSESPGTKKETQYF
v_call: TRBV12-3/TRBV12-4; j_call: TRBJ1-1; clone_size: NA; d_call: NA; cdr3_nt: TGTGCCAGCAGGTCAGGGATGAACACTGAAGCTTTCTTT; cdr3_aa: CASRSGMNTEAFF
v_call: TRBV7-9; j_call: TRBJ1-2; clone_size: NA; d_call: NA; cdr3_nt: TGTGCCAGCAGCGAGGGGGTATACTATGGCTACACCTTC; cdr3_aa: CASSEGVYYGYTF
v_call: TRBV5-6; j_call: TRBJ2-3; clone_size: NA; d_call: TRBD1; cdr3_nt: TGTGCCAGCAGCTTCTCGACAGGGCTAAACACAGATACGCAGTATTTT; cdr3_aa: CASSFSTGLNTDTQYF
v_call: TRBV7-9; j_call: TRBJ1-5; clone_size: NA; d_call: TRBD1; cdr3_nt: TGTGCCAGCAGCCCATGGACAGGGGATCAGCCCCAGCATTTT; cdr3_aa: CASSPWTGDQPQHF
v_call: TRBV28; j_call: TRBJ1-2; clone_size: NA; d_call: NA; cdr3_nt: TGTGCCAGCAGCTCCGACATCAACTATGGCTACACCTTC; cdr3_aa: CASSSDINYGYTF
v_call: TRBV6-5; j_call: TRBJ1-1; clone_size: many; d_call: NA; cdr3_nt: TGTGCCAGCATGGCAAACAAGAACACTGAAGCTTTCTTT; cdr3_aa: CASMANKNTEAFF
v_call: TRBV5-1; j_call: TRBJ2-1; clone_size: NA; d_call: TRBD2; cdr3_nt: TGCGCCAGCAGCTTGGGGGCTAGCGGGGGCTTGAGCTCCTACAATGAGCAGTTCTTC; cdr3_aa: CASSLGASGGLSSYNEQFF
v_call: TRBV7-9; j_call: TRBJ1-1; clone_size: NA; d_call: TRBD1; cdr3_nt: TGTGCCAGCAGGCCCGGACAGGGTGGCACTGAAGCTTTCTTT; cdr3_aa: CASRPGQGGTEAFF
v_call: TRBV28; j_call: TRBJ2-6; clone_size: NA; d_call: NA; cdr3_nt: TGTGCCAGCAGTTCCCAGGGCCACCCTGGGGCCAACGTCCTGACTTTC; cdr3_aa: CASSSQGHPGANVLTF
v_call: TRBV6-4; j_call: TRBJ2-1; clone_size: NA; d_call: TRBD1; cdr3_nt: TGTGCCAGCAGTGATGTAGGACAGGGACCGTTCTTC; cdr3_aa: CASSDVGQGPFF
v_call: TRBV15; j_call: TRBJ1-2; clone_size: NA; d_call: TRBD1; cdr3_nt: TGTGCCACCAGCCCTCACCCGGGACAGGGTAACTATGGCTACACCTTC; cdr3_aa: CATSPHPGQGNYGYTF
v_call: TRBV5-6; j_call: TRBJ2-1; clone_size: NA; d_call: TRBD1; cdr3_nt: TGTGCCAGCAGCTGGGACAGCGAGCAGTTCTTC; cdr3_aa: CASSWDSEQFF
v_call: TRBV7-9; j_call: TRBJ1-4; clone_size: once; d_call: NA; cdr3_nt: TGTGCCCTCAGAAGGGGTTCGAATGAAAAACTGTTTTTT; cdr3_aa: CALRRGSNEKLFF
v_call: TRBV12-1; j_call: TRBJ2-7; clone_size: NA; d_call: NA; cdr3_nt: TGTGCCAGCAGCTTTGAGGACAACAGGGGGCGGGAGCAGTACTTC; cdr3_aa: CASSFEDNRGREQYF
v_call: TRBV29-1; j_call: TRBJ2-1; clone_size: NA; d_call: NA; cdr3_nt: TGCAGCGTTGAAGAGGCGGTAGGATGGAATGAGCAGTTCTTC; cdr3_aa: CSVEEAVGWNEQFF
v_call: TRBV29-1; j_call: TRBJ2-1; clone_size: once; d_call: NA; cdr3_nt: TGCAGCGTTGAAGAGGGGGGATATGAGCAGTTCTTC; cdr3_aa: CSVEEGGYEQFF
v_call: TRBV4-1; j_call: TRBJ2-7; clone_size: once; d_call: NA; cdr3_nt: TGCGCCAGCAGCCAAAAAACCTTAGCGGACTTCTACGAGCAGTACTTC; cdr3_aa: CASSQKTLADFYEQYF
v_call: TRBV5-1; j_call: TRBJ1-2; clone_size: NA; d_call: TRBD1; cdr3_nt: TGCGCCAGCAGCCTGGTTTCAGGGGGTGTTGGCTACACCTTC; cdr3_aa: CASSLVSGGVGYTF
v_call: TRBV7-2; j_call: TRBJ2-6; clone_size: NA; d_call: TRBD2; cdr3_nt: TGTGCCAGCAGCTTCGCGGGGGGCGGGACCTACTCTGGGGCCAACGTCCTGACTTTC; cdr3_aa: CASSFAGGGTYSGANVLTF
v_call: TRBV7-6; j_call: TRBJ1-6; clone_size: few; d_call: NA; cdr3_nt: TGTGCCAGCAGCTCCAACCCCCCTCGACAGGCCGTCCATCCACCCCTCCACTTT; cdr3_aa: CASSSNPPRQAVHPPLHF
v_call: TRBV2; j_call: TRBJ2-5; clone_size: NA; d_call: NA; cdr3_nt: TGTGCCAGCAGTGAAGGGCCAGGATGGGCCCAGTACTTC; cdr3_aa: CASSEGPGWAQYF
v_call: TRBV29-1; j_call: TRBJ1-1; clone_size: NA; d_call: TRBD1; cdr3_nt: TGCAGCGTTGAAGAGGTCAGGGGGGCCTCCACTGAAGCTTTCTTT; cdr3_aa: CSVEEVRGASTEAFF
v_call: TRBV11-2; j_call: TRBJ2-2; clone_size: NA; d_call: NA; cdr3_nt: TGTGCCAGCCGCGTCCCGGCCGGGGAGCTGTTTTTT; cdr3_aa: CASRVPAGELFF
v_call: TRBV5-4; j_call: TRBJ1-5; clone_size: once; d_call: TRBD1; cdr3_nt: TGTGCCAGCAGCACTGGTGGGGACAGCGAATTTCAGCCCCAGCATTTT; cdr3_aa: CASSTGGDSEFQPQHF
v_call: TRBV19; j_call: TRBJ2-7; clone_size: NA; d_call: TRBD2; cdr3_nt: TGTGCCAGTCCGGGGCTAGCGGGGGGGCGGTACGAGCAGTACTTC; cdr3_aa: CASPGLAGGRYEQYF